These 24 T cell receptor beta chains were sequenced from one sample in a study of shared clonotypes between healthy human individuals. Method: immunoSEQ multiplex PCR; TCRdb's copy keeps in-frame clones and lacks some. The sample includes hundreds of thousands of clones, roughly 72% of them seen just once. What was sequenced was memory CD4+ T cells sorted from blood. The subset is: CD45RA-negative fraction. These receptors came from a woman in her twenties or thirties in good health.

This clone was observed a handful of times. The rearrangement links TRBV18 to TRBJ2-5; D remains unclear. The CDR3 extends over 15 amino acids. CDR1 and CDR2 (germline): KGHSH, LQKENI. Trimming shortened V by 3 bases and J by 0 bases, and 11 bases separated the two germline ends. CDR3 DNA: TGTGCCAGCTCACCTCTTTCGCAGAACCAAGAGACCCAGTACTTC. Encoded protein: CASSPLSQNQETQYF. The full variable domain, with the rest looked up from reference TRBV18 and TRBJ2-5, is NAGVMQNPRHLVRRRGQEARLRCSPMKGHSHVYWYRQLPEEGLKFMVYLQKENIIDESGMPKERFSAEFPKEGPSILRIQQVVRGDSAAYFCASSPLSQNQETQYFGPGTRLLVL.

This clone was seen at least ten times. The chain uses TRBV4-2 and TRBJ2-3, with D perhaps matching TRBD1 or TRBD2 (5 bases each). The germline gives CDR1 LGHNA, CDR2 YNFKEQ. There are 17 residues in the CDR3. Trimming removed 0 bases from V and 6 bases from J, with 19 bases in between. CDR3: CASSQDTGTGSFDTQYF. CDR3 nucleotide sequence: TGTGCCAGCAGCCAAGACACCGGGACGGGTAGCTTTGATACGCAGTATTTT.

The CDR3 DNA reads TGTGCCACCTCATCCACAGTTTCCTCTGGAAACACCATATATTTT. Protein: CATSSTVSSGNTIYF. The gene calls are TRBV19 and TRBJ1-3; D gene ambiguous. Germline CDR1 reads LNHDA; CDR2 reads SQIVND (reference sequence). The V gene lost 10 bases and the J gene lost 0 bases, with 16 bases spanning the gap. The CDR3 runs 15 residues.

This chain joins TRBV14 and TRBJ2-5; D is undetermined. Trimming removed 3 bases from V and 1 base from J, with 12 bases in between. Germline CDR1 reads SGHDN; CDR2 reads FVKESK. The CDR3 runs 15 residues. CDR3 amino acids: CASSHQLGRQETQYF. As DNA, the CDR3 is TGTGCCAGCAGCCATCAGCTAGGACGCCAAGAGACCCAGTACTTC.

The chain recombines TRBV6-6 with TRBJ1-1; D might be TRBD1 (6 bases). Germline V gives CDR1 MNHNY, CDR2 SVGAGI (reference sequence). CDR3 length: 14 residues. V was trimmed by 7 bases and J by 3 bases, leaving 15 bases between them. Written as DNA, the CDR3 is TGTGCCAGCAACCAGGGGTCGTGGCACACTGAAGCTTTCTTT. Translated, it gives CASNQGSWHTEAFF.

V and J are TRBV5-1 and TRBJ1-6; maybe TRBD1 (6 bases). V lost 5 bases, J lost 7 bases, and 13 bases lay in between. The CDR3 has 14 residues. The germline CDR1 and CDR2 sequences are SGHRS and YFSETQ. The CDR3 protein is CASRVTGKNSPLHF. The CDR3 DNA follows: TGCGCCAGCAGAGTCACAGGGAAAAATTCACCCCTCCACTTT.

This chain joins TRBV28 and TRBJ2-7; 8 bases map to TRBD1. Germline V gives CDR1 MDHEN, CDR2 SYDVKM. CDR3 length: 14 amino acids. V shed 5 bases and J 2 bases; nucleotides not matched to a gene: 5. Here the CDR3 DNA reads TGTGCCAGCAGTCCCGCGGACAGGGCCTACGAGCAGTACTTC. This sequence encodes CASSPADRAYEQYF.

The chain links TRBV7-2 to TRBJ2-1; D is unclear. V dropped 4 bases and J dropped 0 bases, with 10 bases sitting between them. The CDR3 consists of 15 residues. Germline loops: CDR1 SGHTA, CDR2 FQGNSA. The CDR3 here is CASSYYSSSYNEQFF. The CDR3, as DNA: TGTGCCAGCAGCTATTATTCGAGCTCCTACAATGAGCAGTTCTTC.

J is TRBJ2-1 and V is TRBV5-4; D may be TRBD2 (7 bases). Trimming pared 4 bases from V and 8 bases from J, leaving 22 bases between. The length of the CDR3 is 16 residues. CDR1 and CDR2 (germline): SGHNT, YYREEE (reference sequence). In DNA form, the CDR3 reads TGTGCCAGCAGCCAACCTAGGTTAGGGGGGGCCGATGAGCAGTTCTTC. Its protein is CASSQPRLGGADEQFF.

The chain employs TRBV6-5 and TRBJ2-7; D is undetermined. V lost 3 bases and J lost 8, with 17 bases in between. The CDR3 spans 14 residues. Germline CDR1 MNHEY, CDR2 SVGAGI. The CDR3 protein is CASSYPGLSSKQYF. The CDR3 nucleotides read TGTGCCAGCAGTTATCCAGGATTGTCATCTAAGCAGTACTTC.

V gene TRBV11-2 combines with J gene TRBJ2-5; 7 bases are a match to TRBD2. V lost 5 bases to trimming and J lost 5 bases; unmatched junction nucleotides: 14. The CDR3 contains 16 residues. Germline-derived CDR1 and CDR2 are SGHAT and FQNNGV. This CDR3 reads CASSPTGGGWHETQYF. The DNA of the CDR3 is TGTGCCAGCAGCCCAACTGGGGGAGGGTGGCACGAGACCCAGTACTTC.

The genes are TRBV5-4 and TRBJ1-2; no reliable D call. Germline CDR1 is SGHNT and CDR2 is YYREEE (reference sequence). The V gene lost 4 bases and the J gene lost 4 bases, with 11 bases spanning the gap. This CDR3 comprises 13 residues. This CDR3 is CASSVQDSYGYTF. The CDR3 DNA sequence: TGTGCCAGCAGCGTCCAAGACTCCTATGGCTACACCTTC.

The V and J genes are TRBV28 and TRBJ1-5; TRBD1 aligns across 12 bases. The CDR3 contains 16 residues. Germline trimming cut 5 bases from V and 6 bases from J; bases unmatched to any gene: 8. Germline V gives CDR1 MDHEN, CDR2 SYDVKM. CDR3 bases: TGTGCCAGCAGTCCGGGGACAGGGGGCGATATTCAGCCCCAGCATTTT. Protein product: CASSPGTGGDIQPQHF.

This clone appeared once. V and J are TRBV5-1 and TRBJ2-7; 8 bases are shared with TRBD2. The CDR3 is 16 residues long. J gave up 2 bases and V 4 bases, and 11 bases lay outside the gene matches. Germline V gene data show CDR1 as SGHRS and CDR2 as YFSETQ. The CDR3 sequence: CASSPRGGLVAYEQYF. The DNA for the CDR3 is TGCGCCAGCAGCCCCCGGGGGGGACTAGTCGCCTACGAGCAGTACTTC.

This clone was observed a few times. V gene TRBV5-4 combines with J gene TRBJ2-2, with 8 bases identical to TRBD2. Germline V gives CDR1 SGHNT, CDR2 YYREEE (reference sequence). The trim removed 3 bases at V and 4 bases at J, leaving 8 bases unmatched. The CDR3 length is 16 residues. As DNA, the CDR3 is TGTGCCAGCAGCTCCCCACTAGCGGCCTCCACCGGGGAGCTGTTTTTT. Translating gives CASSSPLAASTGELFF.

Details on this clone: One junction end does not reproduce the germline sequence, and a read error may be involved. The chain carries TRBV5-1 and TRBJ2-7, with D tentatively TRBD2 (6 bases). The V gene's germline CDR1 is SGHRS and CDR2 YFSETQ. The CDR3 has 13 amino acids. The DNA for the CDR3 is TGCGCCAGCAGCTTGGGGGACTCCAACGAGCAGTACTTC. Its protein product is CASSLGDSNEQYF.

The chain combines TRBV5-1 with TRBJ1-5; D is perhaps TRBD1 (5 bases). The V gene lost 2 bases and the J gene lost 5 bases, with 11 bases spanning the gap. CDR3 length equals 14 residues. Germline CDR1 reads SGHRS; CDR2 reads YFSETQ. In nucleotides, the CDR3 is TGCGCCAGCAGCTTCTCCGGACAAGATCAGCCCCAGCATTTT. Protein product: CASSFSGQDQPQHF.

This clone was detected only a few times. The V call is TRBV4-1, the J call TRBJ1-2; 7 bases line up with TRBD1. The germline CDR1 and CDR2 sequences are MGHRA and YSYEKL. The V segment lost 1 base and the J segment 6 bases; nucleotides outside the gene matches: 11. This CDR3 region has 16 residues. The CDR3: CASSQGLVWDSDGYTF. The CDR3 coding sequence is TGCGCCAGCAGCCAAGGATTAGTTTGGGACAGTGATGGCTACACCTTC.

V is TRBV4-1 and J is TRBJ2-2, with D perhaps matching TRBD2 (7 bases). The CDR3 totals 16 residues. Germline CDR1 reads MGHRA; CDR2 reads YSYEKL. The ends were cut back, 1 base at V and 3 bases at J, with 12 bases in the middle. The CDR3 spells CASSQGTRGDTGELFF. CDR3 DNA sequence: TGCGCCAGCAGCCAAGGGACTAGGGGGGACACCGGGGAGCTGTTTTTT.

In this sample, this clone turned up a few times. This CDR3 reads CASSLQRDTEAFF. CDR3 DNA: TGTGCCAGCAGCTTACAACGCGACACTGAAGCTTTCTTT. This chain links TRBV7-6 with TRBJ1-1; the D is unclear. The CDR3 length is 13 residues. CDR1 and CDR2 from the germline V gene are SGHVS and FNYEAQ. V shed 2 bases and J shed 3 bases, with 7 bases lying between them. The full variable domain, in which reference TRBV7-6 and TRBJ1-1 provide the parts outside the CDR3, is GAGVSQSPRYKVTKRGQDVALRCDPISGHVSLYWYRQALGQGPEFLTYFNYEAQQDKSGLPNDRFSAERPEGSISTLTIQRTEQRDSAMYRCASSLQRDTEAFFGQGTRLTVV.

DNA for the CDR3: TGTGCCAGCAGCCAAGTCTTGGGAGTGAACACCGGGGAGCTGTTTTTT. It is translated as CASSQVLGVNTGELFF. The genes are TRBV14 and TRBJ2-2; weak D call: TRBD2 (5 bases). The V gene lost 1 base and the J gene lost 1 base, with 10 bases spanning the gap. The V gene's germline CDR1 is SGHDN and CDR2 FVKESK. This CDR3 contains 16 residues.

The V and J genes are TRBV10-3 and TRBJ2-3, with D unclear. CDR3 length: 13 amino acids. Germline lookup yields CDR1 ENHRY and CDR2 SYGVKD. The germline V and J ends were trimmed by 11 bases and 1 base, with 13 bases remaining between them. CDR3 in DNA: TGTGCCCCCGCTGGGAAGGGCACAGATACGCAGTATTTT. Translating gives CAPAGKGTDTQYF.

A word on this clone: A much larger clone differs from this one at a single base, so this may be a read error. The chain joins TRBV28 to TRBJ1-3; the D gene is possibly TRBD1 (5 bases). Germline V lookup: CDR1 MDHEN, CDR2 SYDVKM. The CDR3 runs to 13 residues. V was cut by 3 bases and J by 2 bases, with 5 bases left in between. The CDR3 sequence: CASSLDTGNTIYF. The CDR3 DNA follows: TGTGCCAGCAGTTTGGACACTGGAAACACCATATATTTT.

The chain joins TRBV5-1 to TRBJ2-1; maybe TRBD2 (6 bases). Trimming cost V 4 bases and J 5 bases, with 13 bases left between them. CDR3 length equals 14 residues. From germline, CDR1 is SGHRS and CDR2 YFSETQ. The CDR3 loop reads CASSLEGYNNEQFF. The CDR3 DNA sequence: TGCGCCAGCAGCCTGGAGGGCTACAACAATGAGCAGTTCTTC.